A selection of T cell receptor beta chains follows, all from one sample in a study of blood T cell repertoires in COVID-19. Data came from immunoSEQ multiplex PCR; TCRdb stores just in-frame clones and leaves some out. The sample shows 70,000 to 100,000 clones, roughly 89% of them seen only once. The sequencing input was peripheral blood. These receptors all come from a woman aged 80 or older with active or convalescent COVID-19. Both conserved end residues are part of each CDR3. D genes are given only for firm matches. Expanded clones are given a class, and other clones once, few, many or no size at all.

j_call clone_size d_call cdr3_length v_call cdr3_aa cdr3_nt
TRBJ1-2 once - 14 TRBV3-1/TRBV3-2 CASSRARGALGYTF TGTGCCAGCAGCCGTGCCCGGGGGGCGCTTGGCTACACCTTC
TRBJ2-1 - TRBD1 17 TRBV11-2 CASSPRILTGGRNEQFF TGTGCCAGCAGCCCCCGGATTCTTACAGGGGGGAGGAATGAGCAGTTCTTC
TRBJ2-7 once - 13 TRBV12-5 CASGRGTSYEQYF TGTGCTAGTGGCCGGGGAACTTCCTACGAGCAGTACTTC
TRBJ1-2 - - 13 TRBV6-5 CASSLPGGRGYTF TGTGCCAGCAGCCTCCCGGGGGGCCGCGGCTACACCTTC
TRBJ2-3 - - 12 TRBV7-9 CASSLSLNTQYF TGTGCCAGCAGCTTATCTCTAAATACGCAGTATTTT
TRBJ1-1 few - 13 TRBV2 CASSEVRGTEAFF TGTGCCAGCAGTGAAGTCAGGGGCACTGAAGCTTTCTTT
TRBJ1-1 few - 13 TRBV28 CASIGIMNTEAFF TGTGCCAGCATCGGGATCATGAACACTGAAGCTTTCTTT
TRBJ2-5 - TRBD2 17 TRBV7-8 CASSLAIAGGRVETQYF TGTGCCAGCAGCTTAGCCATAGCGGGAGGGCGGGTGGAGACCCAGTACTTC
TRBJ1-4 - - 14 TRBV2 CASKGTQGNEKLFF TGTGCCAGCAAAGGGACACAGGGTAATGAAAAACTGTTTTTT
TRBJ1-6 - - 13 TRBV6-5 CASTLRGGSPLHF TGTGCCAGCACCCTCCGGGGGGGGTCACCCCTCCACTTT
TRBJ1-1 - - 11 TRBV7-6 CASSPYTEAFF TGTGCCAGCAGCCCCTACACTGAAGCTTTCTTT
TRBJ1-2 few TRBD1 16 TRBV7-2 CASSLFTGATDYGYTF TGTGCCAGCAGCTTATTTACAGGGGCGACTGACTATGGCTACACCTTC
TRBJ2-2 - TRBD1 13 TRBV6-5 CASSDRGTGELFF TGTGCCAGCAGCGACAGGGGAACCGGGGAGCTGTTTTTT
TRBJ2-1 - - 14 TRBV6-5 CASSRTGSSWGQFF TGTGCCAGCAGTCGAACAGGGTCCAGCTGGGGGCAGTTCTTC
TRBJ2-6 - TRBD1 19 TRBV7-9 CASSLMSGQGAAGANVLTF TGTGCCAGCAGCTTAATGTCGGGGCAGGGGGCCGCTGGGGCCAACGTCCTGACTTTC
TRBJ2-1 - TRBD2 13 TRBV5-4 CASSFGEGLPPIF TGTGCCAGCAGCTTTGGGGAGGGCCTACCCCCGATCTTC
TRBJ1-4 few TRBD1 15 TRBV27 CASSQGQITNEKLFF TGTGCCAGCAGTCAGGGACAGATAACTAATGAAAAACTGTTTTTT
TRBJ2-7 once TRBD1 14 TRBV27 CASRRQGSTYEQYF TGTGCCAGCAGACGACAGGGCAGTACCTACGAGCAGTACTTC
TRBJ2-7 - - 14 TRBV5-5 CASSSRDSSYEQYF TGTGCCAGCAGCTCGCGGGACAGCTCCTACGAGCAGTACTTC
TRBJ1-5 - - 13 TRBV7-3 CASSLSGDQPQHF TGTGCCAGCAGCTTATCCGGAGATCAGCCCCAGCATTTT
TRBJ2-7 - TRBD2 16 TRBV16 CASSQWGAGGPREQYF TGTGCCAGCAGCCAATGGGGAGCGGGAGGGCCACGGGAGCAGTACTTC
TRBJ2-7 few TRBD2 15 TRBV7-6 CASSLGLAGGYEQYF TGTGCCAGCAGCTTAGGGCTAGCGGGAGGGTACGAGCAGTACTTC
TRBJ2-5 - - 15 TRBV20-1 CSASRAGGRQETQYF TGCAGTGCTAGTCGGGCAGGGGGGCGCCAAGAGACCCAGTACTTC
TRBJ2-7 - TRBD2 15 TRBV5-6 CASSLFSGDLYEQYF TGTGCCAGCAGCTTGTTTAGCGGGGATCTCTACGAGCAGTACTTC
TRBJ2-6 - - 14 TRBV9 CASSSLSGANVLTF TGTGCCAGCAGCAGCTTATCTGGGGCCAACGTCCTGACTTTC
TRBJ2-2 - - 14 TRBV7-9 CASSFDTNTGELFF TGTGCCAGCAGCTTCGACACTAACACCGGGGAGCTGTTTTTT
TRBJ2-5 - TRBD2 13 TRBV9 CASSPGGQETQYF TGTGCCAGCAGCCCGGGGGGGCAGGAGACCCAGTACTTC
TRBJ2-1 - TRBD1 13 TRBV18 CASHGTDYNEQFF TGTGCCAGCCACGGGACAGATTACAATGAGCAGTTCTTC
TRBJ2-1 - - 12 TRBV5-4 CASRRDNNEQFF TGTGCCAGCAGACGGGACAACAATGAGCAGTTCTTC
TRBJ1-1 - TRBD1 14 TRBV27 CASSVTGGGAEAFF TGTGCCAGCAGTGTTACAGGGGGGGGAGCTGAAGCTTTCTTT
TRBJ1-2 few - 15 TRBV15 CATSREEGGLDGYTF TGTGCCACCAGCAGAGAAGAAGGGGGATTGGATGGCTACACCTTC
TRBJ2-5 - TRBD2 17 TRBV18 CASSTNPLAGGQETQYF TGTGCCAGCTCAACAAACCCGCTAGCGGGAGGCCAAGAGACCCAGTACTTC
TRBJ2-3 - - 14 TRBV7-3 CASSAGGGIDTQYF TGTGCCAGCAGCGCGGGTGGCGGGATAGATACGCAGTATTTT
TRBJ2-7 - TRBD2 16 TRBV7-6 CASSLIASGRLWEQYF TGTGCCAGCAGCTTAATCGCTAGCGGGAGGTTGTGGGAGCAGTACTTC
TRBJ2-7 once TRBD2 14 TRBV7-2 CASSLDLAGAEQYF TGTGCCAGCAGCTTAGACCTAGCGGGAGCTGAGCAGTACTTC
TRBJ1-3 - - 18 TRBV3-1/TRBV3-2 CASSHKDSLYWAGNTIYF TGTGCCAGCAGCCACAAGGACAGTCTTTATTGGGCTGGAAACACCATATATTTT
TRBJ1-5 - TRBD1 17 TRBV20-1 CSASNPDRATGDQPQHF TGCAGTGCTAGTAATCCCGACAGGGCCACAGGGGATCAGCCCCAGCATTTT
TRBJ2-5 - TRBD2 18 TRBV7-6 CASSLQGLAGGTGETQYF TGTGCCAGCAGCTTACAAGGACTAGCGGGAGGAACCGGGGAGACCCAGTACTTC
TRBJ2-1 - TRBD2 17 TRBV15 CATSRDPGTSGNNEQFF TGTGCCACCAGCAGAGACCCAGGGACTAGCGGAAACAATGAGCAGTTCTTC
TRBJ2-5 - - 13 TRBV11-3 CASSLGGSETQYF TGTGCCAGCAGCTTAGGAGGGTCCGAGACCCAGTACTTC
TRBJ2-7 - TRBD1 13 TRBV28 CASVGTADYEQYF TGTGCCAGCGTCGGGACAGCAGACTACGAGCAGTACTTC
TRBJ2-1 - TRBD2 13 TRBV29-1 CSVARLAVNEQFF TGCAGCGTTGCGAGACTAGCGGTCAATGAGCAGTTCTTC
TRBJ2-7 - - 13 TRBV7-2 CASSGPRTGKQYF TGTGCCAGCAGCGGGCCCCGGACGGGGAAACAGTACTTC
TRBJ2-1 - TRBD1 20 TRBV4-3 CASSQDTWDRGWDGANEQFF TGCGCCAGCAGCCAAGATACTTGGGACAGGGGATGGGATGGGGCCAATGAGCAGTTCTTC
TRBJ1-1 - - 15 TRBV6-5 CASRAGPTMNTEAFF TGTGCCAGCCGGGCGGGACCTACCATGAACACTGAAGCTTTCTTT
TRBJ1-1 - TRBD1 15 TRBV28 CASSLSDRVNTEAFF TGTGCCAGCAGTCTATCTGACAGGGTAAACACTGAAGCTTTCTTT
TRBJ1-2 once TRBD1 14 TRBV30 CAWSALGQGFGYTF TGTGCCTGGAGTGCTCTGGGACAGGGATTTGGCTACACCTTC
TRBJ1-1 - - 15 TRBV19 CASSSSYGRDTEAFF TGTGCCAGTAGTTCGAGCTACGGTCGGGACACTGAAGCTTTCTTT